Listed below are T cell receptor beta chains from one sample, sequenced in a study of vaccination effects on CD4 cells after COVID-19. The protocol was immunoSEQ multiplex PCR, while the TCRdb copy is restricted to in-frame clones and leaves out a portion. The sample has fewer than 10,000 clones; 65% to 80% are singletons. Their specific antigens are unknown. Sequences were derived from CD4+ T cells from PBMCs cultured without peptide, sampled after COVID-19 vaccination. The origin of the receptors is a human donor who received a COVID-19 vaccine. Each CDR3 is given with its conserved first and last residue. Fields, in order: clone size, J gene, V gene, D gene, CDR3 DNA, CDR3 protein. A D gene is named only where the DNA matches it firmly. Rows give clone size only sometimes, using once, few, many, or a class for an expanded clone.

>.|TRBJ2-7|TRBV15|.
TGTGCCACCAGCAGAGACCGGGGTAGCCATCACGAGCAGTACTTC
CATSRDRGSHHEQYF
>.|TRBJ2-7|TRBV19|.
TGTGCCAGTAGTCTGGGGGTCTCCCCCGCCTACGAGCAGTACTTC
CASSLGVSPAYEQYF
>.|TRBJ1-1|TRBV7-6|.
TGTGCCAGCGGTGATTGGAACACTGAAGCTTTCTTT
CASGDWNTEAFF
>once|TRBJ1-2|TRBV28|TRBD1
TGTGCTATAGGCAGGGGGAACTATGGCTACACCTTC
CAIGRGNYGYTF
>.|TRBJ1-2|TRBV4-2|.
TGTGCCAGCAGCCACCGGGGAGACTATGGCTACACCTTC
CASSHRGDYGYTF
>.|TRBJ2-7|TRBV2|.
TGTGCCAGCAAAACGCTAGCCTACGAGCAGTACTTC
CASKTLAYEQYF
>.|TRBJ2-7|TRBV5-1|TRBD2
TGCGCCAGCAGCTTTGGGACTAGCGGGAGTCCAGACGAGCAGTACTTC
CASSFGTSGSPDEQYF
>.|TRBJ2-7|TRBV28|TRBD1
TGTGCCAGCAGTTTAGTTGGACAGGGAGGTTACGAGCAGTACTTC
CASSLVGQGGYEQYF
>.|TRBJ2-6|TRBV19|.
TGTGCCAGTAGTATAGATCAGGAACAGACTTTCTCTGGGGCCAACGTCCTGACTTTC
CASSIDQEQTFSGANVLTF
>.|TRBJ1-5|TRBV14|TRBD1
TGTGCCAGTCAACAGGGGCCTAATCAGCCCCAGCATTTT
CASQQGPNQPQHF
>.|TRBJ1-2|TRBV10-3|TRBD1
TGTGCCATCAGTGGGCCTGGACAGGGGCCCTATGGCTACACCTTC
CAISGPGQGPYGYTF
>.|TRBJ2-2|TRBV27|.
TGTGCCAGCAGTTCCGCGGGACTCCTGGCTGGGGAGCTGTTTTTT
CASSSAGLLAGELFF
>.|TRBJ2-2|TRBV5-4|.
TGTGCCAGCAGCTTCAGGGGAGGCACCGGGGAGCTGTTTTTT
CASSFRGGTGELFF
>.|TRBJ1-5|TRBV18|.
TGTGCCAGCTCACCACAGGGCAATCAGCCCCAGCATTTT
CASSPQGNQPQHF
>few|TRBJ2-2|TRBV30|.
TGTGCCCACGATCGAGATACCACCGGGGAGCTGTTTTTT
CAHDRDTTGELFF
>.|TRBJ1-3|TRBV30|.
TGTGCCTGGTCAACAGGTATCTCTGGAAACACCATATATTTT
CAWSTGISGNTIYF
>.|TRBJ2-1|TRBV29-1|TRBD2
TGCAGCGGCCGCCGGGACACCGCGGGGGGGAATGAGCAGTTCTTC
CSGRRDTAGGNEQFF
>.|TRBJ1-5|TRBV7-9|TRBD1
TGTGCCAGCAGCTCCGGGACAGTTCTCCGCAATCAGCCCCAGCATTTT
CASSSGTVLRNQPQHF
>few|TRBJ1-6|TRBV15|.
TGTGCCACCAGGGATACAGCAGGGGTCTCACCCCTCCACTTT
CATRDTAGVSPLHF
>.|TRBJ1-1|TRBV20-1|TRBD1
TGCAGTGCTACCGGACAGGGAGCTTTCTTT
CSATGQGAFF
>.|TRBJ1-1|TRBV7-9|.
TGTGCCAGCACCACACTAGGGCAGCCGAACACTGAAGCTTTCTTT
CASTTLGQPNTEAFF
>.|TRBJ2-7|TRBV7-6|.
TGTGCCAGCAGCTTAGCACAGGTGGGCACCTACGAGCAGTACTTC
CASSLAQVGTYEQYF
>.|TRBJ2-1|TRBV27|TRBD2
TGTGCCAGCAGTTTAATCGGCGGGAGGACCTACAATGAGCAGTTCTTC
CASSLIGGRTYNEQFF
>.|TRBJ2-5|TRBV24-1|.
TGTGCCACCAGTGATTTCCGGGACAACCAACAAGAGACCCAGTACTTC
CATSDFRDNQQETQYF